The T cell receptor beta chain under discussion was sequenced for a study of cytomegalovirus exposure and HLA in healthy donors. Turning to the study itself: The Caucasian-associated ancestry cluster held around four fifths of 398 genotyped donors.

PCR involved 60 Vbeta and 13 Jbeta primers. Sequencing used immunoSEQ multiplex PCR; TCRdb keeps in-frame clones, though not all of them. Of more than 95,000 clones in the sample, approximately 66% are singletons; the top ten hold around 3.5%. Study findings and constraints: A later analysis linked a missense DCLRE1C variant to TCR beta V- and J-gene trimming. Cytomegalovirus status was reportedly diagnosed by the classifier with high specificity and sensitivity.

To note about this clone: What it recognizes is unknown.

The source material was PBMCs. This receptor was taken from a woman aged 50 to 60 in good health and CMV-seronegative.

As DNA, the CDR3 is TGCGCCAGCAGCTGGGGTGGTCAGGGTGGTGGTGAGGACATTCAGTACTTC. Protein product: CASSWGGQGGGEDIQYF. V and J are TRBV5-1 and TRBJ2-4, with D perhaps matching TRBD1 (5 bases). The CDR3 is 17 amino acids. Germline-derived CDR1 and CDR2 are SGHRS and YFSETQ. V dropped 3 bases and J dropped 8 bases, with 24 bases sitting between them.